Following are 21 T cell receptor beta chains from one sample sequenced in a study of memory CD4+ T cells and cytomegalovirus serostatus. Single viable CD3+CD4+CD8-CD45RO+ cells were sorted as the memory CD4+ T cells. Generated by immunoSEQ multiplex PCR, the TCRdb table keeps only in-frame clones and is missing some. The data contain around 30,000 clones, around 76% of them singletons. The sample comprised memory CD4+ T cells from blood. The receptors were sampled from an adult in good health and CMV-seronegative. Some clones in this sample may be carry-over from other donors' samples.

The rearrangement joins TRBV20-1 to TRBJ1-2; D gene unclear. The CDR3 has 11 amino acids. Germline V gene lookup returns CDR1 DFQATT and CDR2 SNEGSKA (reference sequence). V lost 3 bases to trimming and J lost 4 bases, with 6 bases between them. DNA for the CDR3: TGCAGTGCTAGGGCGGGCTATGGCTACACCTTC. Its translation: CSARAGYGYTF.

The chain has TRBV5-8 and TRBJ1-6; D is perhaps TRBD1 (6 bases). V lost 4 bases, J lost 0 bases, and 8 bases lay in between. The CDR3 is made up of 15 amino acids. Germline V CDR1 and CDR2: SGHTS, YDEGEE. The CDR3 sequence is CASSLDSSYNSPLHF. The DNA for the CDR3 is TGTGCCAGCAGCCTGGACAGCTCCTATAATTCACCCCTCCACTTT.

This clone was seen just once. J is TRBJ2-1 and V is TRBV6-5; 10 bases agree with TRBD2. CDR1 MNHEY and CDR2 SVGAGI come from the germline V gene. The CDR3 covers 15 residues. V gave up 6 bases and J gave up 0 bases; unmatched junction bases: 2. The CDR3 sequence: CASRTSGVSYNEQFF. The CDR3 nucleotides read TGTGCCAGCAGAACTAGCGGGGTCTCCTACAATGAGCAGTTCTTC.

The chain is built from TRBV19 and TRBJ2-1; D is unclear. Germline lookup yields CDR1 LNHDA and CDR2 SQIVND (reference sequence). The germline V and J ends were trimmed by 3 bases and 8 bases, with 8 bases remaining between them. There are 12 residues in the CDR3. CDR3 DNA: TGTGCCAGTAGTATGGGATTCGATGAGCAGTTCTTC. Its protein product is CASSMGFDEQFF.

The chain combines TRBV6-1 with TRBJ1-2, with D maybe TRBD1 (5 bases). CDR3 length: 18 amino acids. V was cut by 4 bases and J by 4 bases, with 25 bases left in between. Germline V gene data show CDR1 as MNHNS and CDR2 as SASEGT. Here the CDR3 DNA reads TGTGCCAGCAGTGTAAGGCTACTGGACAAATCGTATTCCTATGGCTACACCTTC. As protein: CASSVRLLDKSYSYGYTF.

This rearrangement joins TRBV10-2 to TRBJ1-3, with 8 positions matching TRBD1. The CDR3 is made up of 15 amino acids. J gave up 4 bases and V 0 bases, and 2 bases lay outside the gene matches. Per germline, CDR1 WSHSY and CDR2 SAAADI. The CDR3 sequence is CASSESGTGGNTIYF. The CDR3 DNA sequence: TGCGCCAGCAGTGAGTCGGGGACAGGAGGAAACACCATATATTTT.

The chain couples TRBV6-5 to TRBJ2-2, with TRBD1 matching 7 bases. The CDR3 runs 13 residues. Germline CDR1 is MNHEY and CDR2 is SVGAGI. Losses at the gene ends were 5 bases for V and 6 bases for J; bases not matched to a gene: 3. CDR3 coding DNA: TGTGCCAGCAGTGACAGGGTCGCCGGGGAGCTGTTTTTT. Translated: CASSDRVAGELFF.

The chain uses TRBV4-2 and TRBJ2-1; 16 nucleotides line up with TRBD2. J gave up 10 bases and V 1 base, and 7 bases lay outside the gene matches. CDR1 and CDR2 from the germline V gene are LGHNA and YNFKEQ. The CDR3 runs to 17 residues. Here the CDR3 DNA reads TGTGCCAGCAGCCAAGCCGGGACTAGCGGGGGGGCTGAAGAGCAGTTCTTC. Translating gives CASSQAGTSGGAEEQFF.

This clone was picked up one time. This chain uses TRBV7-2 with TRBJ1-2; D ambiguous. The V end lost 2 bases, the J end lost 4 bases, and 14 bases lay between the germline ends. The CDR3 spans 15 residues. The V gene's germline CDR1 is SGHTA and CDR2 FQGNSA. Here the CDR3 reads CASSLSPPESYGYTF. The CDR3 DNA follows: TGTGCCAGCAGCTTAAGCCCACCAGAGTCCTATGGCTACACCTTC.

This chain uses TRBV2 with TRBJ2-5, with 8 bases fitting TRBD2. The CDR3 is made up of 15 amino acids. Germline lookup yields CDR1 SNHLY and CDR2 FYNNEI. J gave up 2 bases and V 6 bases, and 8 bases lay outside the gene matches. The CDR3 coding sequence is TGTGCCAGCAGGCTCGCGGGACTAGAGCAAGAGACCCAGTACTTC. Translated: CASRLAGLEQETQYF.

V usage is TRBV6-5 and J usage is TRBJ2-2; D may correspond to TRBD1 or TRBD2 (6 bases each). Germline V gene lookup returns CDR1 MNHEY and CDR2 SVGAGI. The CDR3 has 16 residues. Trimming pared 3 bases from V and 3 bases from J, leaving 14 bases between. In DNA form, the CDR3 reads TGTGCCAGCAGTTATAGGGGGGCGCTGGACACCGGGGAGCTGTTTTTT. Translation gives CASSYRGALDTGELFF.

This CDR3 is CARATSQETQYF. In DNA, the CDR3 is TGTGCCAGGGCGACATCTCAAGAGACCCAGTACTTC. The rearrangement links TRBV2 to TRBJ2-5; D unclear. V was shortened by 9 bases and J by 2 bases, with 10 bases between the two germline ends. The germline gives CDR1 SNHLY, CDR2 FYNNEI. The CDR3 spans 12 residues.

The V gene is TRBV5-4, the J gene TRBJ2-5; 7 positions agree with TRBD2. Trimming took 4 bases from V and 4 from J; bases not matched to a gene: 7. The CDR3 is 14 residues long. Germline V lookup: CDR1 SGHNT, CDR2 YYREEE (reference sequence). The CDR3 spells CASSGGLVRETQYF. For the CDR3, the DNA is TGTGCCAGCAGCGGAGGACTAGTACGAGAGACCCAGTACTTC.

V and J are TRBV6-4 and TRBJ2-2; D call uncertain. The CDR3 runs 14 residues. Per the germline V gene, CDR1 is MRHNA and CDR2 is SNTAGT. V was pared by 4 bases and J by 1 base, with 7 bases between. Written as DNA, the CDR3 is TGTGCCAGCAGTGCCTCGGTGAACACCGGGGAGCTGTTTTTT. It codes for CASSASVNTGELFF.

This rearrangement joins TRBV19 to TRBJ2-2, with 15 bases matching TRBD2. CDR3 length equals 16 residues. Germline V gene sequence: CDR1 LNHDA, CDR2 SQIVND (reference sequence). The ends lost 8 bases at V and 5 bases at J; junction bases unmatched: 6. The CDR3 spells CASDSGTSGGTGELFF. The CDR3 DNA sequence: TGTGCCAGTGACTCCGGGACTAGCGGGGGGACCGGGGAGCTGTTTTTT.

This chain's CDR3 is CASRRVGTATDTQYF. The CDR3 nucleotides read TGTGCCAGCAGGAGGGTGGGGACGGCAACAGATACGCAGTATTTT. V usage is TRBV6-1 and J usage is TRBJ2-3; D tentatively reads TRBD1 or TRBD2 (5 bases each). This CDR3 contains 15 residues. V was trimmed by 6 bases and J by 3 bases, leaving 16 bases between them. Germline CDR1 reads MNHNS; CDR2 reads SASEGT.

The chain combines TRBV4-1 with TRBJ2-5; 9 positions agree with TRBD2. V lost 0 bases, J lost 5 bases, and 1 base stayed unmatched. The CDR3 covers 14 residues. The germline V gene encodes CDR1 MGHRA and CDR2 YSYEKL. For the CDR3, the DNA is TGCGCCAGCAGCCAAGATGGACTAGCGGAGACCCAGTACTTC. It translates to CASSQDGLAETQYF.

The genes are TRBV28 and TRBJ1-1; the match to TRBD1 covers 7 bases. Looked up from germline, CDR1 is MDHEN and CDR2 is SYDVKM. The CDR3 covers 17 residues. Unmatched junction bases numbered 18, after V lost 5 bases and J lost 6 bases. This CDR3 reads CASSLGRDGRGKSEAFF. The CDR3 DNA reads TGTGCCAGCAGTCTGGGGCGGGACGGCAGGGGGAAATCTGAAGCTTTCTTT.

V gene TRBV5-4 combines with J gene TRBJ2-3, with D unclear. The CDR3 sequence is 13 residues long. Trimming took 2 bases from V and 5 from J, leaving 9 bases between them. CDR1 and CDR2 (germline): SGHNT, YYREEE (reference sequence). This CDR3 is CASSFKGEDTQYF. CDR3 DNA: TGTGCCAGCAGCTTTAAGGGCGAAGATACGCAGTATTTT.

The V call is TRBV25-1, the J call TRBJ1-1, with TRBD1 matching over 7 bases. From germline, CDR1 is MGHDK and CDR2 SYGVNS. The V and J ends lost 5 bases and 8 bases, in that order; junction bases with no gene match: 8. This CDR3 contains 13 residues. CDR3 DNA: TGTGCCAGCAGTTACGGGACAGTTACAGAAGCTTTCTTT. It is translated as CASSYGTVTEAFF.

The chain combines TRBV30 with TRBJ1-6, with a weak D call TRBD1 (6 bases). Germline V lookup: CDR1 GTSNPN, CDR2 SVGIG (reference sequence). V dropped 3 bases and J dropped 9 bases, with 18 bases sitting between them. The CDR3 is 15 amino acids. The CDR3 region is CAWRQGSGFGSPLHF. CDR3 nucleotides: TGTGCCTGGAGGCAGGGGTCAGGGTTTGGTTCACCCCTCCACTTT.